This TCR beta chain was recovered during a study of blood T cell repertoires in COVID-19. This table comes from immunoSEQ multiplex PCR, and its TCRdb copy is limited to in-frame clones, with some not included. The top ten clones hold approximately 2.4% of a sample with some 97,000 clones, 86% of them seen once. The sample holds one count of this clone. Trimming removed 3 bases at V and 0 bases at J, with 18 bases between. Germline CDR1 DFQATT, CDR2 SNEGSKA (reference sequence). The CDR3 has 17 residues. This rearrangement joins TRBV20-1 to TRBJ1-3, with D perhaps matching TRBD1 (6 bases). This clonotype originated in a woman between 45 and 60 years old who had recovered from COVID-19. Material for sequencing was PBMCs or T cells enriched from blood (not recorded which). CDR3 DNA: TGCAGTGCTAGTTATTGGATGGGGGCTCCCTCTGGAAACACCATATATTTT. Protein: CSASYWMGAPSGNTIYF.